Listed below are T cell receptor beta chains from one sample, sequenced in a study of blood T cell repertoires in COVID-19. Method: immunoSEQ multiplex PCR; TCRdb's copy keeps in-frame clones and lacks some. The sample carries 60,000 to 85,000 clones, 90% recorded once. The sample taken for sequencing was peripheral blood. Every receptor here comes from a man in his fifties or sixties with acute or convalescent COVID-19. CDR3s include the opening cysteine and the closing phenylalanine or tryptophan. A D gene is named only where the DNA matches it firmly. Some rows have no size entry. The others give once, few or many, or a class for an expanded clone.

- | TRBJ2-7 | TRBV30 | - | CAWSSRRGGYEQYF | TGTGCCTGGAGTTCTAGGAGGGGGGGCTACGAGCAGTACTTC
TRBD2 | TRBJ2-3 | TRBV3-1/TRBV3-2 | - | CASSLPSGGDSRDTQYF | TGTGCCAGCAGCCTTCCTAGCGGGGGGGATTCACGAGATACGCAGTATTTT
- | TRBJ1-2 | TRBV10-3 | few | CAISESSIHYGYTF | TGTGCCATCAGTGAGTCGTCCATCCACTATGGCTACACCTTC
- | TRBJ2-2 | TRBV4-1 | - | CASRWQGNTGELFF | TGCGCCAGCAGGTGGCAGGGGAACACCGGGGAGCTGTTTTTT
- | TRBJ1-5 | TRBV12-3/TRBV12-4 | - | CASSLTMDQPQHF | TGTGCCAGCAGCCTTACTATGGATCAGCCCCAGCATTTT
- | TRBJ2-2 | TRBV12-3/TRBV12-4 | - | CASSSRADGELFF | TGTGCCAGCAGTTCCAGGGCCGACGGGGAGCTGTTTTTT
- | TRBJ1-5 | TRBV27 | - | CASTRGLGQPQHF | TGTGCCAGCACCAGAGGTTTGGGTCAGCCCCAGCATTTT
- | TRBJ2-5 | TRBV4-3 | few | CASSQTTSLETQYF | TGCGCCAGCAGCCAAACAACTAGCTTGGAGACCCAGTACTTC
- | TRBJ2-1 | TRBV4-3 | - | CASSQVGGNTEQFF | TGCGCCAGCAGCCAAGTCGGCGGGAATACTGAGCAGTTCTTC
- | TRBJ2-7 | TRBV11-2 | - | CASSFSRAFSSEQYF | TGTGCCAGCAGCTTCTCCAGGGCTTTCTCCTCCGAGCAGTACTTC
- | TRBJ2-1 | TRBV9 | - | CASSVDGSRYNEQFF | TGTGCCAGCAGCGTTGACGGGAGTCGCTACAATGAGCAGTTCTTC
- | TRBJ2-4 | TRBV20-1 | - | CSARDSGVQYF | TGCAGTGCTAGAGATAGCGGAGTTCAGTACTTC
- | TRBJ2-1 | TRBV10-3 | few | CAISGIAVNEQFF | TGTGCCATCAGCGGTATTGCGGTCAATGAGCAGTTCTTC
TRBD2 | TRBJ2-1 | TRBV3-1/TRBV3-2 | - | CASSQGTSGVLEQFF | TGTGCCAGCAGCCAAGGGACTAGCGGGGTTTTGGAGCAGTTCTTC
TRBD1 | TRBJ2-5 | TRBV28 | - | CASSLEGERGLYQETQYF | TGTGCCAGCAGTTTAGAGGGGGAGAGGGGGCTCTACCAAGAGACCCAGTACTTC
TRBD2 | TRBJ2-5 | TRBV7-2 | - | CASSLGGAGGYETQYF | TGTGCCAGCAGCTTAGGAGGAGCGGGAGGATACGAGACCCAGTACTTC
TRBD1 | TRBJ1-5 | TRBV9 | - | CASSADRGLGQPQHF | TGTGCCAGCAGCGCTGACAGGGGGCTAGGTCAGCCCCAGCATTTT
TRBD2 | TRBJ2-3 | TRBV6-6 | once | CASSKTPAGGTDTQYF | TGTGCCAGCAGTAAAACGCCAGCGGGAGGTACAGATACGCAGTATTTT
- | TRBJ2-7 | TRBV28 | - | CASSFRYEQYF | TGTGCCAGCAGTTTTCGCTACGAGCAGTACTTC
TRBD2 | TRBJ2-1 | TRBV9 | - | CASSLAGTPAPYNEQFF | TGTGCCAGCAGCCTAGCGGGAACCCCCGCTCCCTACAATGAGCAGTTCTTC
TRBD2 | TRBJ2-1 | TRBV29-1 | once | CSVADTGTSGRGEQFF | TGCAGCGTCGCCGACACCGGGACTAGCGGGAGAGGTGAGCAGTTCTTC
TRBD2 | TRBJ2-3 | TRBV6-1 | - | CASSERLAGGLDTQYF | TGTGCCAGCAGTGAGAGGCTAGCGGGGGGGCTAGATACGCAGTATTTT
TRBD1 | TRBJ1-4 | TRBV5-6 | few | CASSTGQINEKLFF | TGTGCCAGCAGCACGGGACAGATCAATGAAAAACTGTTTTTT
- | TRBJ1-2 | TRBV18 | - | CASSPGQSYGYTF | TGTGCCAGCTCACCTGGACAGAGTTATGGCTACACCTTC
- | TRBJ1-2 | TRBV6-1 | once | CASSDRVGGYTF | TGTGCCAGCAGTGACAGGGTTGGTGGCTACACCTTC
- | TRBJ1-1 | TRBV5-1 | - | CASSLDPGQNTEAFF | TGCGCCAGCAGCTTGGATCCGGGACAAAACACTGAAGCTTTCTTT
- | TRBJ1-5 | TRBV7-2 | - | CASSLELSYQPQHF | TGTGCCAGCAGCTTAGAGCTGTCTTATCAGCCCCAGCATTTT
TRBD1 | TRBJ1-2 | TRBV10-3 | - | CAISDHQGGQHYGYTF | TGTGCCATCAGTGACCATCAAGGGGGACAGCACTATGGCTACACCTTC
TRBD1 | TRBJ1-2 | TRBV19 | - | CASSIGQGYGYTF | TGTGCCAGTAGTATAGGACAGGGCTATGGCTACACCTTC
- | TRBJ1-2 | TRBV7-9 | - | CASSSNREGNYGYTF | TGTGCCAGCAGCTCCAACAGGGAGGGAAACTATGGCTACACCTTC
TRBD1 | TRBJ2-6 | TRBV5-5 | - | CASSGDRQGAPGANVLTF | TGTGCCAGCAGCGGAGACCGCCAGGGGGCCCCTGGGGCCAACGTCCTGACTTTC
- | TRBJ1-4 | TRBV28 | - | CASSSIPDRLREKLFF | TGTGCCAGCAGTTCAATACCCGACAGATTGAGAGAAAAACTGTTTTTT
TRBD2 | TRBJ2-7 | TRBV10-1 | - | CASSAPGTTPYEQYF | TGCGCCAGCAGTGCCCCGGGGACTACCCCCTACGAGCAGTACTTC
- | TRBJ1-1 | TRBV3-1/TRBV3-2 | - | CASSHGLNTEAFF | TGTGCCAGCAGCCATGGCCTGAACACTGAAGCTTTCTTT
TRBD1 | TRBJ1-1 | TRBV2 | - | CASFEGARNTEAFF | TGTGCCAGCTTCGAGGGGGCAAGAAACACTGAAGCTTTCTTT
- | TRBJ1-6 | TRBV19 | - | CATQETVRNSPLHF | TGTGCCACCCAAGAGACAGTTCGTAATTCACCCCTCCACTTT
- | TRBJ1-2 | TRBV7-2 | - | CASSLAPDRNYGYTF | TGTGCCAGCAGCTTAGCCCCCGACAGAAACTATGGCTACACCTTC
- | TRBJ2-2 | TRBV11-1 | - | CASSSKLAGELFF | TGTGCCAGCAGTTCGAAACTAGCTGGGGAGCTGTTTTTT
TRBD1 | TRBJ1-6 | TRBV19 | - | CASSIDRGYNSPLHF | TGTGCCAGTAGTATCGACAGGGGGTATAATTCACCCCTCCACTTT
TRBD2 | TRBJ2-3 | TRBV9 | - | CASAKGGQITDTQYF | TGTGCCAGCGCGAAGGGAGGGCAGATCACAGATACGCAGTATTTT
- | TRBJ2-2 | TRBV6-6 | - | CASSLLGGGELFF | TGTGCCAGCAGTTTACTCGGGGGCGGGGAGCTGTTTTTT
TRBD2 | TRBJ2-5 | TRBV19 | - | CASSSRLAGVETQYF | TGTGCCAGTAGTTCCAGACTAGCGGGAGTTGAGACCCAGTACTTC
TRBD1 | TRBJ1-5 | TRBV19 | - | CASSIGGQGFQPQHF | TGTGCCAGTAGTATAGGGGGACAGGGCTTTCAGCCCCAGCATTTT
TRBD2 | TRBJ2-1 | TRBV3-1/TRBV3-2 | - | CASSPTRGGYNEQFF | TGTGCCAGCAGCCCAACGCGGGGGGGCTACAATGAGCAGTTCTTC
- | TRBJ2-3 | TRBV6-2/TRBV6-3 | - | CASSDGGSTDTQYF | TGTGCCAGCAGTGACGGAGGAAGCACAGATACGCAGTATTTT
TRBD2 | TRBJ2-5 | TRBV20-1 | few | CSASSSGSWAQETQYF | TGCAGTGCTAGTTCTAGCGGGAGTTGGGCCCAAGAGACCCAGTACTTC
- | TRBJ2-7 | TRBV21-1 | once | CASSSPVRDGGTPPHEQYF | TGTGCCAGCAGCTCCCCAGTCAGGGATGGCGGGACCCCTCCCCACGAGCAGTACTTC
- | TRBJ2-3 | TRBV3-1/TRBV3-2 | - | CASSDHSEHTDTQYF | TGTGCCAGCAGCGATCATTCGGAGCACACAGATACGCAGTATTTT
- | TRBJ2-3 | TRBV30 | - | CAWTGYHTDTQYF | TGTGCCTGGACGGGTTATCACACAGATACGCAGTATTTT
- | TRBJ1-5 | TRBV4-3 | - | CASSQEEGVQPQHF | TGCGCCAGCAGCCAAGAAGAAGGGGTACAGCCCCAGCATTTT
- | TRBJ1-2 | TRBV29-1 | - | CSVLTAFGYGYTF | TGCAGCGTCCTTACAGCTTTTGGGTATGGCTACACCTTC
TRBD1 | TRBJ1-4 | TRBV7-2 | - | CASSFARGQGAVGEKLFF | TGTGCCAGCAGCTTTGCACGGGGGCAGGGGGCAGTTGGTGAAAAACTGTTTTTT
TRBD2 | TRBJ2-1 | TRBV9 | few | CASSAGGSYNEQFF | TGTGCCAGCAGCGCGGGAGGCAGCTACAATGAGCAGTTCTTC
- | TRBJ1-5 | TRBV7-2 | - | CASSPWGGNNQPQHF | TGTGCCAGCAGCCCCTGGGGAGGGAACAATCAGCCCCAGCATTTT
- | TRBJ1-2 | TRBV25-1 | once | CASSKGEQRGYTF | TGTGCCAGCAGTAAGGGGGAGCAGAGGGGCTACACCTTC
- | TRBJ2-1 | TRBV5-1 | - | CASSLAGKGYNEQFF | TGCGCCAGCAGCTTGGCAGGAAAGGGGTACAATGAGCAGTTCTTC
- | TRBJ2-3 | TRBV28 | - | CASGGGLSTDTQYF | TGTGCCAGCGGGGGGGGCCTTAGTACAGATACGCAGTATTTT
- | TRBJ2-4 | TRBV5-4 | - | CASRGTNQYF | TGTGCCAGCCGCGGGACGAATCAGTACTTC
- | TRBJ1-2 | TRBV12-3/TRBV12-4 | - | CASSLVLSGYTF | TGTGCCAGCAGTTTAGTATTGAGTGGCTACACCTTC